This T cell receptor beta chain was sequenced for a study of T cells in Graves' hyperthyroidism and ophthalmopathy. Uncontrolled infections, other autoimmune diseases, pregnancy or lactation led to exclusion of patients. As regards this clonotype: Its antigen is not known.

Authors of the study amplified TCR beta CDR3 regions from RNA transcripts. The HTBI primer set served for first-round RT-PCR of the TCR CDR3. TCRdb reanalysed the multiplex PCR reads using MiXCR and keeps one entry per CDR3 protein. Here the sample spans fewer than 400,000 distinct CDR3 sequences, 20% to 25% being singletons. Study observations and caveats: Prediction of ophthalmopathy progression came a median 6.5 months pre-onset.

This clonotype was obtained from a man in his fifties or sixties with Graves' hyperthyroidism. The sequencing input was blood.

In DNA, the CDR3 is TGCGCCAGCAGTGATACGGCTAGCGGGCGATACGAGCAGTACTTC. Its translation: CASSDTASGRYEQYF. V gene TRBV10-1 combines with J gene TRBJ2-7; 8 bases map to TRBD2. Germline CDR1 WNHNN, CDR2 SYGVQD (reference sequence). The CDR3 consists of 15 residues. Losses at the gene ends were 3 bases for V and 4 bases for J; bases not matched to a gene: 8.